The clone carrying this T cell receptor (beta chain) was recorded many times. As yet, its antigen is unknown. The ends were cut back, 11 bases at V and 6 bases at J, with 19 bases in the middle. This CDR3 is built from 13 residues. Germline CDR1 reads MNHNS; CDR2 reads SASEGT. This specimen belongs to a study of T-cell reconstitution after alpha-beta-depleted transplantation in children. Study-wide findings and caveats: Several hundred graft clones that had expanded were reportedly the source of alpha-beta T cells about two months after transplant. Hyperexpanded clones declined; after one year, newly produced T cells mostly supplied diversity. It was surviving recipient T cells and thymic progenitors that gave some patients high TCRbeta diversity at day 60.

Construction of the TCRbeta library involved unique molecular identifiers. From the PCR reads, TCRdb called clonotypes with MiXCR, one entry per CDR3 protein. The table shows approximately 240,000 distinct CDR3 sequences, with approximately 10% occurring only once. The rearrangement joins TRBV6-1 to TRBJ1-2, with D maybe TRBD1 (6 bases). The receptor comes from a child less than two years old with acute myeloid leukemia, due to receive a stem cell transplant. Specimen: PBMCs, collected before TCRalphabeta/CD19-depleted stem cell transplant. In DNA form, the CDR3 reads TGTGCCGCGGCGGAATGGGCAGGGGATGGCTACACCTTC. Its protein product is CAAAEWAGDGYTF.